This T cell receptor beta chain was identified during a study of Ad26.COV2.S vaccination and SARS-CoV-2 variants. For this clone: Its antigen is currently unknown.

The CDR3 has 16 amino acids. V was trimmed by 0 bases and J by 1 base, leaving 12 bases between them. Germline assignment: CDR1 LNHDA and CDR2 SQIVND (reference sequence). Study results and caveats: Estimates derived from TCR breadth and depth analyses may have underestimated total T cell responses. Greater spike-specific TCR breadth was seen in vaccine recipients than in placebo recipients. Across vaccine and placebo recipients, the breadth of non-spike TCRs was similar. Substantial post-vaccination breadth of spike-specific CD8+ and CD4+ T cell responses was reported.

TCRdb's copy holds only in-frame clones and misses some; the assay was immunoSEQ multiplex PCR. Of more than 150,000 clones in the sample, 87% are singletons; the top ten hold about 5.9%. The rearrangement uses TRBV19 and TRBJ2-5, with D perhaps TRBD1 (6 bases). The TCR originated in a human donor who had recovered from COVID-19. The material was peripheral blood, obtained after recovery from COVID-19. The CDR3 nucleotides are TGTGCCAGTAGTATAGATCATGGGGGCCTCCAAGAGACCCAGTACTTC. Translated: CASSIDHGGLQETQYF.